This paragraph reports one T cell receptor (beta chain). These data belong to a study of blood T cell repertoires in COVID-19. Across the whole study: Samples representing acute and convalescent COVID-19 were sourced from the United States, Italy and Spain. From T cells, B-cell-depleted T cells, or PBMCs came the material, which was cDNA or gDNA.

Per the germline V gene, CDR1 is SGHDN and CDR2 is FVKESK. The V end was cut by 3 bases, the J end by 8 bases, with 8 bases between. The CDR3 consists of 13 residues. In the source study's methods: Nucleated cell number was recorded as an estimate derived from reference gene primer amplification. Some clones are missing from TCRdb's copy, which holds only in-frame ones; the method was immunoSEQ multiplex PCR. V, J and clone size are taken as reported in that table, and D and trimming were inferred from the DNA itself. The sample consists of a few hundred thousand clones, 86% of them appearing once. Sample: peripheral blood. The source is a man aged 50-60 years with acute or convalescent COVID-19. The V call is TRBV14, the J call TRBJ1-6, with D unclear. The chain's CDR3 is CASSHQAHSPLHF. Written as DNA, the CDR3 is TGTGCCAGCAGCCACCAGGCCCATTCACCCCTCCACTTT. Drawing the rest from reference TRBV14 and TRBJ1-6, the complete variable domain is EAGVTQFPSHSVIEKGQTVTLRCDPISGHDNLYWYRRVMGKEIKFLLHFVKESKQDESGMPNNRFLAERTGGTYSTLKVQPAELEDSGVYFCASSHQAHSPLHFGNGTRLTVT.